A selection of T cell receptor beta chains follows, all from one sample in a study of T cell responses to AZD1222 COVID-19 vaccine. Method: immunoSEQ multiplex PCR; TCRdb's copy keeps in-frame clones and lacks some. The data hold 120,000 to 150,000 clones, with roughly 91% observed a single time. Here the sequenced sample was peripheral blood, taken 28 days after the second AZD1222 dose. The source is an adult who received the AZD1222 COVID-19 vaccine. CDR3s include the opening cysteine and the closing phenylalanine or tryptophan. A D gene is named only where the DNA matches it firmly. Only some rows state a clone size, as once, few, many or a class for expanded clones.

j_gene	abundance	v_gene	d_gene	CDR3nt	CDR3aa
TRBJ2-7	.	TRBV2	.	TGTGCCAGCGGGAATGGGGTAAGCGAGCAGTACTTC	CASGNGVSEQYF
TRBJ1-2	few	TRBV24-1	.	TGTGCCACCAGTGATTCCCGGATTTATGGCTACACCTTC	CATSDSRIYGYTF
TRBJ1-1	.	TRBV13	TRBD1	TGTGCCAGCAGCCTGGGCACAGGGGTGGCTGAAGCTTTCTTT	CASSLGTGVAEAFF
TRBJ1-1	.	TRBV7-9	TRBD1	TGTGCCAGCAGCCGTCCCGAGGGGGCGCTTCGGTTTTTTAGCGCTGAAGCTTTCTTT	CASSRPEGALRFFSAEAFF
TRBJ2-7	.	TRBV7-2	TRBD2	TGTGCCAGCAGCACTAGCGGGGGGACCTCTTTGGAGCAGTACTTC	CASSTSGGTSLEQYF
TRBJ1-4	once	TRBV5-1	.	TGCGCCAGCAGCTTGGTGACCGGGTCCATGGGAGAAAAACTGTTTTTT	CASSLVTGSMGEKLFF
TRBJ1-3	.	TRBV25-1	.	TGTGCCAGCAGTGACCCACAGGACTCTGGAAACACCATATATTTT	CASSDPQDSGNTIYF
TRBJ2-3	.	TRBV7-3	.	TGTGCCAGCAGCTTAGGGGTGTCGACAGATACGCAGTATTTT	CASSLGVSTDTQYF
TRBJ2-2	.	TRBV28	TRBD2	TGTGCCAGCAGAAAAGCGGGAGGAAACACCGGGGAGCTGTTTTTT	CASRKAGGNTGELFF
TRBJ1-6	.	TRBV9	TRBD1	TGTGCCAGCAGCCCCGGGACAGGCGGCCCGGGATCACCCCTCCACTTT	CASSPGTGGPGSPLHF
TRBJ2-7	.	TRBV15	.	TGTGCCACCAGCAGAGGTGGCAGCTCCTACGAGCAGTACTTC	CATSRGGSSYEQYF
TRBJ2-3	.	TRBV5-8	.	TGTGCCAGCAGCGGATCAGGAAGGACGGATACGCAGTATTTT	CASSGSGRTDTQYF
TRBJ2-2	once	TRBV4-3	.	TGCGCCAGCAGCCAAGGGGAGGGGGCGAACACCGGGGAGCTGTTTTTT	CASSQGEGANTGELFF
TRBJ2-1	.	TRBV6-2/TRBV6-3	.	TGTGCCAGCAGTTACTCTCTACCCTCCTACAATGAGCAGTTCTTC	CASSYSLPSYNEQFF
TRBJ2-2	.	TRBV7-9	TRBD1	TGTGCCAGCAGCTCGGGGACAGGGAACACCGGGGAGCTGTTTTTT	CASSSGTGNTGELFF
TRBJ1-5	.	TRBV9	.	TGTGCCAGCAGCGTAGAAAGTGGCAATCAGCCCCAGCATTTT	CASSVESGNQPQHF
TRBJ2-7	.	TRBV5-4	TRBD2	TGTGCCAGCAGCCCTAGCGGGGGTGTCTACGAGCAGTACTTC	CASSPSGGVYEQYF
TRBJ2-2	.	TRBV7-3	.	TGTGCCAGCAGCCCTAGGTCTGAGTATACCGGGGAGCTGTTTTTT	CASSPRSEYTGELFF
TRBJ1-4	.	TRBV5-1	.	TGCGCCAGCAGTAATGTGGGGGCTGGTGAAAAACTGTTTTTT	CASSNVGAGEKLFF
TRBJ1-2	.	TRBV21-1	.	TGTGCCAGCAGGGTTGAAGGGGGCGCTGAGGGCTATGGCTACACCTTC	CASRVEGGAEGYGYTF
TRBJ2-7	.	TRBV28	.	TGTGCCTCCCTAAGAGGTGGGGGGGCTTACGAGCAGTACTTC	CASLRGGGAYEQYF
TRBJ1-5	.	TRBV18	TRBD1	TGTGCCAGCTCGCCACAGGGGGTGACGAGCAATCAGCCCCAGCATTTT	CASSPQGVTSNQPQHF
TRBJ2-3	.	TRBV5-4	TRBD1	TGTGCCAGCAGTTCCGGGACAGATGGCCCAGATACGCAGTATTTT	CASSSGTDGPDTQYF
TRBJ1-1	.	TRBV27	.	TGTGCCAGCAGACACAATACACCGAACACTGAAGCTTTCTTT	CASRHNTPNTEAFF
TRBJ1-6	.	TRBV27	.	TGTGCCAGCAGTTTCCAGAGCTCCTATAATTCACCCCTCCACTTT	CASSFQSSYNSPLHF
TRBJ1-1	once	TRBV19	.	TGTGCCAGTAGTCTCCGGATTCGGGACACTGAAGCTTTCTTT	CASSLRIRDTEAFF
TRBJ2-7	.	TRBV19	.	TGTGCCAGTAGTATTACCCCTGGGACCTACGAGCAGTACTTC	CASSITPGTYEQYF
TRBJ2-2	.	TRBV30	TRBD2	TGTGCCTGGAGTTCAGCGGGAGACACCGGGGAGCTGTTTTTT	CAWSSAGDTGELFF
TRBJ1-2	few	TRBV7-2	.	TGTGCCAGCAGCCTCGGACCCTATGGCTACACCTTC	CASSLGPYGYTF
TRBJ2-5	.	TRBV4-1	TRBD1	TGCGCCAGCAGCCAAACAGGGGATGGAAAGACCCAGTACTTC	CASSQTGDGKTQYF
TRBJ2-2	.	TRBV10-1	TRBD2	TGCGCCAGCAGTCCGAGACTAGCGGACACCGGGGAGCTGTTTTTT	CASSPRLADTGELFF
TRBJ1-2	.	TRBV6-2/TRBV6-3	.	TGTGCCAGCAGCCCCAGAGGAACGATTTTCTATGGCTACACCTTC	CASSPRGTIFYGYTF
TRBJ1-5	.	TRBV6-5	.	TGTGCCAGCAGCCCCGGCCAGGGGAGTCAGCCCCAGCATTTT	CASSPGQGSQPQHF
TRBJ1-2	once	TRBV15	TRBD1	TGTGCCACCAGCGCCTTAATGACAGGGACCTATGGCTACACCTTC	CATSALMTGTYGYTF
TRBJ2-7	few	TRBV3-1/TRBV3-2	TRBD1	TGTGCCAGCAGCCAAGCCCCCGGGACAGGGCCCTACGAGCAGTACTTC	CASSQAPGTGPYEQYF